Included here is one T cell receptor beta chain sequence, with context. These data belong to a study of blood T cell repertoires in COVID-19. Study background: Researchers got acute and convalescent COVID-19 samples from the United States, Italy and Spain. T cells, B-cell-depleted T cells, or PBMCs supplied cDNA or gDNA.

The V gene's germline CDR1 is SGDLS and CDR2 YYNGEE. This CDR3 has 15 residues. The ends were cut back, 4 bases at V and 8 bases at J, with 16 bases in the middle. Authors' methods: Reference gene primer amplification yielded estimated nucleated cell counts. Profiling relied on immunoSEQ multiplex PCR, and the TCRdb table lists in-frame clones only, not all of them. V, J and clone size derive from that table, while D and trimming were established from the DNA sequence. The sample holds roughly 500,000 clones, 80% to 90% seen once. This sequence joins TRBV9 and TRBJ1-6; D perhaps matches TRBD1 (5 bases). The clonotype comes from a human donor in a cohort sampled during active COVID-19. Sequencing used peripheral blood. The CDR3 reads CASSPRAGKDSPLHF. The CDR3 region has the DNA TGTGCCAGCAGCCCCAGAGCAGGGAAAGATTCACCCCTCCACTTT.